These 18 T cell receptor beta chains came from one sample sequenced in a study of blood T cell repertoires in COVID-19. Libraries were prepared by immunoSEQ multiplex PCR; TCRdb keeps only in-frame clonotypes and omits some of them. The sample holds about 350,000 clones, about 88% seen once. The sequencing sample was made of PBMCs or T cells enriched from blood (not recorded which). The receptors originated from a woman in her twenties or thirties who had recovered from COVID-19.

The chain couples TRBV28 to TRBJ1-1, with 9 positions matching TRBD1. The germline V gene encodes CDR1 MDHEN and CDR2 SYDVKM. The CDR3 contains 15 residues. Germline trimming cut 5 bases from V and 3 bases from J; bases unmatched to any gene: 7. In DNA, the CDR3 is TGTGCCAGCAGTCCCCCGGACAGGGGCGACACTGAAGCTTTCTTT. Translation: CASSPPDRGDTEAFF.

The gene calls are TRBV7-3 and TRBJ1-6; D is perhaps TRBD1 (5 bases). V lost 2 bases to trimming and J lost 9 bases, with 14 bases between them. Germline CDR1 and CDR2: SGHTA and FQGTGA. This CDR3 has 15 residues. The CDR3 nucleotides are TGTGCCAGCAGCTTAGATTCCCAGGGTAGTTCACCCCTCCACTTT. Translation gives CASSLDSQGSSPLHF.

DNA of the CDR3: TGCGCCAGCAGCTTGAGTGTAGCGGGAGTCTCCTACGAGCAGTACTTC. It translates to CASSLSVAGVSYEQYF. The chain has TRBV5-1 and TRBJ2-7; 9 nucleotides line up with TRBD2. V shed 1 base, J shed 0 bases, and the junction held 5 bases outside the gene matches. CDR1 is SGHRS, CDR2 YFSETQ, per germline. This CDR3 is 16 amino acids long.

The chain is built from TRBV9 and TRBJ2-7, with 7 bases identical to TRBD1. The CDR3 runs 14 residues. Germline CDR1 SGDLS, CDR2 YYNGEE. V dropped 10 bases and J dropped 3; count of bases not matched to a gene: 13. CDR3 nucleotides: TGTGCCGGCCATCCAGGGGGAAGTCACTACGAGCAGTACTTC. It encodes CAGHPGGSHYEQYF.

This clone showed up just once. This chain joins TRBV19 and TRBJ2-3; TRBD1 aligns across 10 bases. In germline, CDR1 is LNHDA, CDR2 SQIVND (reference sequence). Germline trimming cut 4 bases from V and 5 bases from J; bases unmatched to any gene: 9. The CDR3 has 16 amino acids. The CDR3 DNA is TGTGCCAGTAGTACCTCCGGGACAGGGGCGATAGATACGCAGTATTTT. Residues: CASSTSGTGAIDTQYF.

This clone was observed a few times. This chain links TRBV7-6 with TRBJ1-4; D may be TRBD1 (5 bases). Germline loops: CDR1 SGHVS, CDR2 FNYEAQ. The ends were cut back, 3 bases at V and 0 bases at J, with 14 bases in the middle. The CDR3 runs to 17 residues. CDR3 in amino acids: CASSFGAGPSTNEKLFF. The CDR3 coding sequence is TGTGCCAGCAGCTTTGGGGCAGGACCCTCAACTAATGAAAAACTGTTTTTT.

The chain carries TRBV29-1 and TRBJ2-1; 8 bases fit TRBD2. Germline V gene lookup returns CDR1 SQVTM and CDR2 ANQGSEA. Losses at the gene ends were 6 bases for V and 6 bases for J; bases not matched to a gene: 4. The CDR3 totals 12 residues. DNA for the CDR3: TGCAGCGTAGCGGGAGTCAGCAATGAGCAGTTCTTC. Amino acids: CSVAGVSNEQFF.

The chain is built from TRBV14 and TRBJ1-2, with TRBD1 identical over 11 bases. This CDR3 contains 15 residues. Germline V CDR1 and CDR2: SGHDN, FVKESK. V lost 5 bases, J lost 2 bases, and 4 bases stayed unmatched. In DNA, the CDR3 is TGTGCCAGCAGCTATGGACAGGGGGCGAACTATGGCTACACCTTC. This sequence encodes CASSYGQGANYGYTF.

The chain uses TRBV4-2 and TRBJ2-7; 9 positions agree with TRBD2. Trimming took 1 base from V and 0 from J; bases not matched to a gene: 1. Germline V CDR1 and CDR2: LGHNA, YNFKEQ. The CDR3 is 15 residues long. The CDR3 spells CASSQGLADSYEQYF. The CDR3 DNA sequence: TGTGCCAGCAGCCAAGGACTAGCGGACTCCTACGAGCAGTACTTC.

The V gene is TRBV5-4, the J gene TRBJ2-2; D gene uncertain. The CDR3 runs to 12 residues. CDR1 is SGHNT, CDR2 YYREEE, per germline (reference sequence). V dropped 4 bases and J dropped 6 bases, with 7 bases sitting between them. DNA of the CDR3: TGTGCCAGCAGCAGACATGCCGGGGAGCTGTTTTTT. This encodes CASSRHAGELFF.

The V call is TRBV28, the J call TRBJ2-7; 9 nucleotides agree with TRBD1. Trimming at V came to 6 bases and at J to 5 bases, leaving 8 bases not matched to a gene. Germline lookup yields CDR1 MDHEN and CDR2 SYDVKM. The CDR3 length is 14 residues. The CDR3 coding sequence is TGTGCCAGCAGCGCCCGGGACAGGGACCACGAGCAGTACTTC. It encodes CASSARDRDHEQYF.

V and J are TRBV7-2 and TRBJ2-7; TRBD1 is a possible D gene (6 bases). Trimming removed 1 base from V and 5 bases from J, with 12 bases in between. CDR1 and CDR2 (germline): SGHTA, FQGNSA. This CDR3 region has 14 residues. For the CDR3, the DNA is TGTGCCAGCAGCTTAGGAGGGGGAGTGGACGAGCAGTACTTC. This gives the protein CASSLGGGVDEQYF.

In its sample, this clone was seen many times. The rearrangement links TRBV3-1 (or the pseudogene TRBV3-2) to TRBJ1-2; TRBD1 agrees at 8 bases. V lost 5 bases and J lost 4; bases outside the gene matches: 3. This CDR3 contains 13 residues. Germline V lookup: CDR1 LGHDT, CDR2 YNNKEL (reference sequence). CDR3 sequence (DNA): TGTGCCAGCAGCACCCAGGGGGCCTATGGCTACACCTTC. Translated, it gives CASSTQGAYGYTF.

The chain joins TRBV6-6 to TRBJ1-2; D not certain. CDR1 is MNHNY, CDR2 SVGAGI, per germline (reference sequence). V lost 7 bases to trimming and J lost 3 bases, with 15 bases between them. The CDR3 consists of 14 residues. CDR3: CASTLPGVYYGYTF. In nucleotides, the CDR3 is TGTGCCAGCACTCTACCCGGGGTTTACTATGGCTACACCTTC.

In this sample, this clone turned up once. This chain links TRBV6-5 with TRBJ2-7; a weak D match, TRBD1 (5 bases). This CDR3 comprises 16 residues. The germline V gene has CDR1 MNHEY and CDR2 SVGAGI. Trimming removed 0 bases from V and 1 base from J, with 13 bases in between. The CDR3 spells CASSYSPRANSYEQYF. CDR3 coding DNA: TGTGCCAGCAGTTACTCACCCAGGGCGAATTCCTACGAGCAGTACTTC.

V is TRBV5-1 and J is TRBJ2-3; 7 bases agree with TRBD2. The V gene's germline CDR1 is SGHRS and CDR2 YFSETQ. The CDR3 consists of 15 residues. V gave up 0 bases and J gave up 6 bases; unmatched junction bases: 7. The CDR3: CASSLEGSGMDTQYF. The DNA of the CDR3 is TGCGCCAGCAGCTTGGAGGGGAGCGGGATGGATACGCAGTATTTT. The whole variable domain, filled in from reference TRBV5-1 and TRBJ2-3, reads KAGVTQTPRYLIKTRGQQVTLSCSPISGHRSVSWYQQTPGQGLQFLFEYFSETQRNKGNFPGRFSGRQFSNSRSEMNVSTLELGDSALYLCASSLEGSGMDTQYFGPGTRLTVL.

The chain recombines TRBV30 with TRBJ2-1; TRBD2 aligns across 8 bases. J was trimmed by 0 bases and V by 2 bases; bases with no gene match: 0. CDR1 is GTSNPN and CDR2 is SVGIG in the germline V gene (reference sequence). This CDR3 is built from 14 residues. Written as DNA, the CDR3 is TGTGCCTGGAGTAGCGGGGGCTCCTACAATGAGCAGTTCTTC. It encodes CAWSSGGSYNEQFF.

This clone showed up just once. The chain's CDR3 is CATGGQGGSGELFF. As DNA, the CDR3 is TGTGCCACAGGGGGACAGGGTGGGTCTGGGGAGCTGTTTTTT. This chain uses TRBV2 with TRBJ2-2; 9 bases line up with TRBD1. The trim removed 10 bases at V and 8 bases at J, leaving 11 bases unmatched. The germline gives CDR1 SNHLY, CDR2 FYNNEI. The length of the CDR3 is 14 residues.